Below, one T cell receptor (beta chain) is given with its context. Its target is unknown. This table comes from immunoSEQ multiplex PCR, and its TCRdb copy is limited to in-frame clones, with some not included. The sample holds around 200,000 clones, about 93% seen once. This sample is part of a study of shared clonotypes between healthy human individuals. Broader study findings: Shared clonotypes: approximately 4.5% naive CD4, 3% to 3.5% naive CD8, about 2.2% memory CD4, 0.4% memory CD8. Clonotypes shared by all four sorted-subset donors had higher generation probabilities than non-shared clonotypes. Relative to memory subsets, naive subsets generally showed larger estimated richness.

The CDR3 contains 16 residues. V gave up 5 bases and J gave up 2 bases, with 16 bases separating them. Germline assignment: CDR1 LNHDA and CDR2 SQIVND (reference sequence). Sequencing used naive CD4+ T cells sorted from blood. Sample subset: CD45RA+ positively selected. The chain couples TRBV19 to TRBJ1-5; D is ambiguous. The sequence derives from a woman aged 25 to 39 in good health. The DNA for the CDR3 is TGTGCCAGTAGTTCCCCCAGGAGTGGCGGCAATCAGCCCCAGCATTTT. Protein sequence: CASSSPRSGGNQPQHF.